The rows below give T cell receptor beta chains drawn from one sample of a study of cytomegalovirus exposure and HLA in healthy donors. Repertoires were generated with immunoSEQ multiplex PCR, while TCRdb's copy carries only in-frame clones and drops some. The table includes approximately 82,000 clones, 90% to 95% detected once. What was sequenced was PBMCs. The receptors stem from a man between 18 and 35 years old in good health and CMV-seronegative. Both conserved end residues are part of each CDR3. D genes are given only for firm matches. Rows may omit the clone size; those that give it use once, few, many or a size class.

d_gene | abundance | j_gene | v_gene | CDR3aa | CDR3nt
TRBD1 | NA | TRBJ2-7 | TRBV10-3 | CAIRGQGAPYEQYF | TGTGCCATCAGGGGCCAGGGGGCGCCGTACGAGCAGTACTTC
TRBD2 | once | TRBJ2-7 | TRBV5-1 | CASSSTLTSESVDEQYF | TGCGCCAGCAGCTCTACCCTCACTAGCGAGTCGGTCGACGAGCAGTACTTC
NA | NA | TRBJ1-4 | TRBV28 | CASSLYLQGSGEKLFF | TGTGCCAGCAGTTTATATCTACAGGGTTCTGGTGAAAAACTGTTTTTT
NA | NA | TRBJ2-2 | TRBV15 | CATSRDANTGELFF | TGTGCCACCAGCAGAGACGCGAACACCGGGGAGCTGTTTTTT
NA | once | TRBJ1-3 | TRBV6-4 | CASSQGTGNTIYF | TGTGCCAGCAGTCAGGGGACTGGAAACACCATATATTTT
TRBD1 | once | TRBJ1-2 | TRBV4-3 | CASSQVGQGVWSVHGYTF | TGCGCCAGCAGCCAAGTAGGACAGGGGGTCTGGTCAGTACATGGCTACACCTTC
NA | NA | TRBJ1-6 | TRBV5-1 | CASSLGQSYSPLHF | TGCGCCAGCAGCCTAGGACAGAGTTATTCACCCCTCCACTTT
NA | NA | TRBJ2-7 | TRBV9 | CASSVAAGNYYEQYF | TGTGCCAGCAGCGTAGCTGCCGGAAACTACTACGAGCAGTACTTC
TRBD1 | NA | TRBJ1-1 | TRBV29-1 | CSVARDSPFTEAFF | TGCAGCGTCGCCCGGGACAGCCCCTTCACTGAAGCTTTCTTT
NA | NA | TRBJ2-1 | TRBV11-2 | CASSFRSGRAFF | TGTGCCAGCAGCTTCAGATCCGGGCGGGCGTTCTTC
TRBD1 | NA | TRBJ1-1 | TRBV19 | CASRTLTGGSNTEAFF | TGTGCCAGTAGAACCCTGACAGGGGGCTCGAACACTGAAGCTTTCTTT
TRBD1 | few | TRBJ2-1 | TRBV11-2 | CASSLDRGKYNEQFF | TGTGCCAGCAGCCTGGACAGGGGCAAATACAATGAGCAGTTCTTC
TRBD2 | NA | TRBJ2-1 | TRBV4-2 | CASSQELAGYNEQFF | TGTGCCAGCAGCCAGGAACTAGCGGGGTACAATGAGCAGTTCTTC
TRBD1 | few | TRBJ1-2 | TRBV7-7 | CASSPDLTGYGYTF | TGTGCTAGCAGCCCCGATCTGACAGGGTATGGCTACACCTTC
NA | NA | TRBJ1-1 | TRBV7-9 | CASSLLHETEAFF | TGTGCCAGCAGCTTATTACACGAAACTGAAGCTTTCTTT
NA | NA | TRBJ1-5 | TRBV6-5 | CASSRQGNQPQHF | TGTGCCAGCAGTAGACAGGGCAATCAGCCCCAGCATTTT
TRBD1 | NA | TRBJ2-2 | TRBV19 | CASISPRDRGNTGELFF | TGTGCCAGTATCTCCCCGCGGGACAGGGGGAACACCGGGGAGCTGTTTTTT